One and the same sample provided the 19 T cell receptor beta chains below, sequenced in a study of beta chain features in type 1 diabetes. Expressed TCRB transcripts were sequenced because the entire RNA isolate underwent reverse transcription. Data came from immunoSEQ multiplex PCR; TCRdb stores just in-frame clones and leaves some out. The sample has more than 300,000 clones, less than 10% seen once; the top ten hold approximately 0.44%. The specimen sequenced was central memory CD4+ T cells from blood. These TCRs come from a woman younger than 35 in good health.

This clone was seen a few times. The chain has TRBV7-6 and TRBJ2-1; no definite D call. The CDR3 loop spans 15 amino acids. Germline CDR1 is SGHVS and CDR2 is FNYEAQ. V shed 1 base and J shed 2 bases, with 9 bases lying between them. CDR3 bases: TGTGCCAGCAGCTTAGGGCCCGTGGCCTACAATGAGCAGTTCTTC. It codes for CASSLGPVAYNEQFF. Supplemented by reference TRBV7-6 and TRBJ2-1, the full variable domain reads GAGVSQSPRYKVTKRGQDVALRCDPISGHVSLYWYRQALGQGPEFLTYFNYEAQQDKSGLPNDRFSAERPEGSISTLTIQRTEQRDSAMYRCASSLGPVAYNEQFFGPGTRLTVL.

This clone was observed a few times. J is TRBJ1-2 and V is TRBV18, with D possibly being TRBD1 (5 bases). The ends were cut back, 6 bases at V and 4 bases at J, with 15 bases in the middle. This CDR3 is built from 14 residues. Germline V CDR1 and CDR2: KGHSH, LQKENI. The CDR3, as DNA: TGTGCCAGCTCCGGAGGGGTTGTGAGCTATGGCTACACCTTC. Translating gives CASSGGVVSYGYTF.

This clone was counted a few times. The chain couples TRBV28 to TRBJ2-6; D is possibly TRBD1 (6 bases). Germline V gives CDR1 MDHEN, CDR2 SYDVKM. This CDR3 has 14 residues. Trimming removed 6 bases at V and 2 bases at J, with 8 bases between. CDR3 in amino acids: CASRQGPGANVLTF. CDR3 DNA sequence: TGTGCCAGCAGACAGGGTCCTGGGGCCAACGTCCTGACTTTC.

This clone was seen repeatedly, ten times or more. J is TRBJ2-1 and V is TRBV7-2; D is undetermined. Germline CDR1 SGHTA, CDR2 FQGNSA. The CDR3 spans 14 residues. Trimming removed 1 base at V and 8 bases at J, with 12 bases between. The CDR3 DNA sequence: TGTGCCAGCAGCTTAGACGGCATTAACCATGAGCAGTTCTTC. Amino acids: CASSLDGINHEQFF.

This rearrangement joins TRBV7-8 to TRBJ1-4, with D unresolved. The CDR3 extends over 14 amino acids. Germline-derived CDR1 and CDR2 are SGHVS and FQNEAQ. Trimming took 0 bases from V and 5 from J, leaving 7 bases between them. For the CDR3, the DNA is TGTGCCAGCAGCTTAGCGGAAGTAAATGAAAAACTGTTTTTT. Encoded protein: CASSLAEVNEKLFF.

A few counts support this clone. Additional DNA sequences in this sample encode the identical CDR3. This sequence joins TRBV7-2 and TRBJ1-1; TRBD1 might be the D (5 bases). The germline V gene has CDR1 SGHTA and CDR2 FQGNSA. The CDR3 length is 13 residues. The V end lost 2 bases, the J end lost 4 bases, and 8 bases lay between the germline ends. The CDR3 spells CASSLQGGTEAFF. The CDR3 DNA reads TGTGCCAGCAGCTTACAGGGCGGCACTGAAGCTTTCTTT.

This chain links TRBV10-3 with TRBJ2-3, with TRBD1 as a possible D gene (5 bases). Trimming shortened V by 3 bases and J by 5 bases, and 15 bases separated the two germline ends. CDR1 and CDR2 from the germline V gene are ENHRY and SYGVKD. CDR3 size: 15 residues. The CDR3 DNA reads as TGTGCCATCAGTGACCCCCCTCAGGGAAAAGATACGCAGTATTTT. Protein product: CAISDPPQGKDTQYF.

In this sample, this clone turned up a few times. The CDR3 here is CAIGQGGFGEQFF. The CDR3 DNA follows: TGTGCCATCGGACAGGGTGGTTTCGGTGAGCAGTTCTTC. This chain uses TRBV28 with TRBJ2-1; 8 positions agree with TRBD1. The trim removed 10 bases at V and 9 bases at J, leaving 11 bases unmatched. Germline lookup yields CDR1 MDHEN and CDR2 SYDVKM. The CDR3 consists of 13 residues.

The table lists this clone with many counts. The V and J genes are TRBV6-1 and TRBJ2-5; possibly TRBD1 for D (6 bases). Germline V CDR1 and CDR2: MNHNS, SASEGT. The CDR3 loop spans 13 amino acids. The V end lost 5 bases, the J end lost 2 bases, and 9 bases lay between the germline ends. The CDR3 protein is CASSWTEQETQYF. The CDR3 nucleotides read TGTGCCAGCAGTTGGACAGAACAAGAGACCCAGTACTTC.

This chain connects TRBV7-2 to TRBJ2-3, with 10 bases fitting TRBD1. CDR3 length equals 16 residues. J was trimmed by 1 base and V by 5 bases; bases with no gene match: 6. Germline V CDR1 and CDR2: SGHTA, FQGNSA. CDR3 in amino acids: CASSPLGTGGTDTQYF. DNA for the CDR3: TGTGCCAGCAGCCCCCTGGGGACAGGGGGCACAGATACGCAGTATTTT.

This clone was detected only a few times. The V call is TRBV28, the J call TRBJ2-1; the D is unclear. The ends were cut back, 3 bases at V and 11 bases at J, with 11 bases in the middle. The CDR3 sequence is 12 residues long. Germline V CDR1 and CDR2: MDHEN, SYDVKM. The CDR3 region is CASSLSGVKQFF. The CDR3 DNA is TGTGCCAGCAGTTTGAGTGGGGTGAAGCAGTTCTTC.

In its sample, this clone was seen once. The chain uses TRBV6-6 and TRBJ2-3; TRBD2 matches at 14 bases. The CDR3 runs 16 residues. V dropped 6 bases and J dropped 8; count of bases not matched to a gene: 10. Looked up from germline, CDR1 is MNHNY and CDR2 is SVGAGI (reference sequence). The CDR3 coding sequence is TGTGCCAGCAGCCGGACTAGCGGGAGGATGTGGGGTACGCAGTATTTT. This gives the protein CASSRTSGRMWGTQYF.

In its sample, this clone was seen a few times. CDR3 in amino acids: CALGTGSNYNEQFF. The CDR3 DNA is TGTGCCTTAGGGACAGGGAGTAATTACAATGAGCAGTTCTTC. This rearrangement joins TRBV2 to TRBJ2-1; 9 nucleotides line up with TRBD1. The V and J ends lost 11 bases and 4 bases, in that order; junction bases with no gene match: 9. CDR3 length: 14 residues. Germline CDR1 and CDR2: SNHLY and FYNNEI. The whole variable domain, remainder taken from reference TRBV2 and TRBJ2-1, is EPEVTQTPSHQVTQMGQEVILRCVPISNHLYFYWYRQILGQKVEFLVSFYNNEISEKSEIFDDQFSVERPDGSNFTLKIRSTKLEDSAMYFCALGTGSNYNEQFFGPGTRLTVL.

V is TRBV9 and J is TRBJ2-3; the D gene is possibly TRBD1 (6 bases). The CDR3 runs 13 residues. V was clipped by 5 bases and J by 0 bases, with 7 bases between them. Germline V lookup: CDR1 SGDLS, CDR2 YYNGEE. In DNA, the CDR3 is TGTGCCAGCAGGGGACATAGCACAGATACGCAGTATTTT. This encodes CASRGHSTDTQYF.

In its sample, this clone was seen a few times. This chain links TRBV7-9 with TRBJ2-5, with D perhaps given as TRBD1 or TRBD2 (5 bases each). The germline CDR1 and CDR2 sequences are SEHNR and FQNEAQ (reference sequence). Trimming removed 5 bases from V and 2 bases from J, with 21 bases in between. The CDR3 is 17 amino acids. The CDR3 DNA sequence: TGTGCCAGCAGCCCCCAAAAGGGGATACTAGGACAAGAGACCCAGTACTTC. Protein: CASSPQKGILGQETQYF. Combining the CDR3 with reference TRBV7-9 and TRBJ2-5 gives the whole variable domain DTGVSQNPRHKITKRGQNVTFRCDPISEHNRLYWYRQTLGQGPEFLTYFQNEAQLEKSRLLSDRFSAERPKGSFSTLEIQRTEQGDSAMYLCASSPQKGILGQETQYFGPGTRLLVL.

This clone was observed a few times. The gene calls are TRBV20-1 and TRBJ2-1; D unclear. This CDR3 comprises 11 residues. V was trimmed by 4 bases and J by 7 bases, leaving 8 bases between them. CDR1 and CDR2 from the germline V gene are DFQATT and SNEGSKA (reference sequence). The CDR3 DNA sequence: TGCAGTGCTAAATTAGTGAATGAGCAGTTCTTC. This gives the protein CSAKLVNEQFF.

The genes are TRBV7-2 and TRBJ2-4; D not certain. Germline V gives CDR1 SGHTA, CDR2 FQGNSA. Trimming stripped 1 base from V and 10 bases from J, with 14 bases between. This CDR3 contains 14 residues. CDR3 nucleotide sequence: TGTGCCAGCAGCTTAGACCTCGAACCCCCGATTCAGTACTTC. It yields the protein CASSLDLEPPIQYF.

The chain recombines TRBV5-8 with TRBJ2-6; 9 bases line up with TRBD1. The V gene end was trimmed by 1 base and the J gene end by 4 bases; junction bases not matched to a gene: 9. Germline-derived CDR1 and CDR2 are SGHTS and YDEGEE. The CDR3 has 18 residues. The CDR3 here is CASSLPGQGTRGANVLTF. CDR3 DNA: TGTGCCAGCAGCTTGCCGGGACAGGGTACAAGAGGGGCCAACGTCCTGACTTTC.

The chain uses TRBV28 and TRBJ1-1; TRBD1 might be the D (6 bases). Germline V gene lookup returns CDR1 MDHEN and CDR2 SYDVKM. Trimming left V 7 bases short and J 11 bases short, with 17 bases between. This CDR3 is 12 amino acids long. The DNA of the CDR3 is TGTGCCAGCAATGCAGGGGCAAGTTACGCTTTCTTT. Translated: CASNAGASYAFF. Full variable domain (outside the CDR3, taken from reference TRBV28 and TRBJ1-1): DVKVTQSSRYLVKRTGEKVFLECVQDMDHENMFWYRQDPGLGLRLIYFSYDVKMKEKGDIPEGYSVSREKKERFSLILESASTNQTSMYLCASNAGASYAFFGQGTRLTVV.